This T cell receptor (beta chain) was captured in a study of blood T cell repertoires in COVID-19. Turning to the study itself: From T cells, B-cell-depleted T cells, or PBMCs came the material, which was cDNA or gDNA.

Those enrolled, adults aged roughly 18 to 95 years, came from about two dozen US areas. Each participant's cohort was designated according to participant-reported clinical history. The length of the CDR3 is 13 residues. V trimming: 6 bases; J trimming: 7 bases; junction bases outside the gene matches: 7. How the authors handled the data: Reference gene primer amplification gave estimated nucleated cell counts. Sequencing used immunoSEQ multiplex PCR; TCRdb keeps in-frame clones, though not all of them. That table supplies the V and J calls and clone size; D and trimming were determined from the DNA. The table lists about 210,000 clones, around 86% of them singletons.

This chain connects TRBV12-3 or TRBV12-4 to TRBJ2-7; 9 bases match TRBD2. Sequencing input: PBMCs or T cells enriched from blood (not recorded which). The origin of this receptor is a woman in her 40s with acute COVID-19. The CDR3 sequence: CASRISGGLEQYF. CDR3 in DNA: TGTGCCAGCAGAATTAGCGGGGGTTTAGAGCAGTACTTC.